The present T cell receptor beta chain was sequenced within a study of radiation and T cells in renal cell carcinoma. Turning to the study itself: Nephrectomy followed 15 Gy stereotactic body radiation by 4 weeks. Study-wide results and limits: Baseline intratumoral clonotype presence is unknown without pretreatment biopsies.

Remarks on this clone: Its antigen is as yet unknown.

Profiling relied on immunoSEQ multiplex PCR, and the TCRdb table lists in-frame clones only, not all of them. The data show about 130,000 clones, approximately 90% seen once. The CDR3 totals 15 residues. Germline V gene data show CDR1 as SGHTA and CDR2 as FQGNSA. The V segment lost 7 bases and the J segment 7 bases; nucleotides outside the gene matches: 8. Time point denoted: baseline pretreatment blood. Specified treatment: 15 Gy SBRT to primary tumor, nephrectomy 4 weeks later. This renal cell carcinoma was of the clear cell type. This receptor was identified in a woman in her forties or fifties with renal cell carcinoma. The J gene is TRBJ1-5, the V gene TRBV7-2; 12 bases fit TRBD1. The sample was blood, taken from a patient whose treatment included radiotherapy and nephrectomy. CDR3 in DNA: TGTGCCAGCACCGCCGGGACAGGGGGCCGACAGCCCCAGCATTTT. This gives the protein CASTAGTGGRQPQHF. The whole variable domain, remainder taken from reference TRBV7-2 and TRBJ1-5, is GAGVSQSPSNKVTEKGKDVELRCDPISGHTALYWYRQSLGQGLEFLIYFQGNSAPDKSGLPSDRFSAERTGGSVSTLTIQRTQQEDSAVYLCASTAGTGGRQPQHFGDGTRLSIL.